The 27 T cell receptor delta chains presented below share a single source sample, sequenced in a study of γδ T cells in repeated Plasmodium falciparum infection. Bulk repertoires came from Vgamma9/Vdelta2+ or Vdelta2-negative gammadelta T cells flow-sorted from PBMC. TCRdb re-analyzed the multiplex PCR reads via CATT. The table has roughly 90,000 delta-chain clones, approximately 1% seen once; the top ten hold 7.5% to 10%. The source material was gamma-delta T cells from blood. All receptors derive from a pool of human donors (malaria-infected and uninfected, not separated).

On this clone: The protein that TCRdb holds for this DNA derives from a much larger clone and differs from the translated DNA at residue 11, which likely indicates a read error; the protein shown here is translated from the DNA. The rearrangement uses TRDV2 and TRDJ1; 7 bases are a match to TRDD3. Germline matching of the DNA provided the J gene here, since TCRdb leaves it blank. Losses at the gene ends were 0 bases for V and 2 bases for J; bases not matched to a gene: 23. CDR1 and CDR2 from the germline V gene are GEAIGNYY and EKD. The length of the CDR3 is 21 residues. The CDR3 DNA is TGTGCCTGTGACACCGTAACCCTCTGGGGGGTACGCGAAACCCAGACCGATAAACTCATCTTT. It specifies CACDTVTLWGVRETQTDKLIF.

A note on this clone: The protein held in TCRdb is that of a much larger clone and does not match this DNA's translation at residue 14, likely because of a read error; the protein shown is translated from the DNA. CDR3 protein: CALGDHLVSRGITRDKLIF. The CDR3 DNA reads as TGTGCTCTTGGGGATCACTTAGTTAGCCGGGGGATAACCAGGGATAAACTCATCTTT. This chain uses TRDV1 with TRDJ1; 8 nucleotides match TRDD3. Here the J gene came from matching the DNA to germline, since TCRdb omits it. CDR1 is TSWWSYY and CDR2 is QGS in the germline V gene. There are 19 residues in the CDR3. J gave up 5 bases and V 3 bases, and 20 bases lay outside the gene matches.

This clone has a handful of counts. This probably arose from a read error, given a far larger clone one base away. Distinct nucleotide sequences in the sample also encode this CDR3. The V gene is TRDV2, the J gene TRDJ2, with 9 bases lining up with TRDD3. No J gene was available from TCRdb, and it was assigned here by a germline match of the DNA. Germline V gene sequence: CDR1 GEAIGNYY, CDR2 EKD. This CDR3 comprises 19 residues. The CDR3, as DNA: TGCGCCTGTGACACGGCGACTGGGGGAGATACAGGATTGACAGCACAACTCTTCTTT. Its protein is CACDTATGGDTGLTAQLFF.

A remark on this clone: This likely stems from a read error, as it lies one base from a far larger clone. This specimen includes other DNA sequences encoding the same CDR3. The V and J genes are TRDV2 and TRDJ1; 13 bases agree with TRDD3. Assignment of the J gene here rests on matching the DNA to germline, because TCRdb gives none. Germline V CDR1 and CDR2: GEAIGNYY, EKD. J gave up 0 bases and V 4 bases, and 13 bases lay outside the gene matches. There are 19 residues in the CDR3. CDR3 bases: TGTGCCTGTGAGCGTACTGGGGGATACGCAGGGCCGTACACCGATAAACTCATCTTT. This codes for CACERTGGYAGPYTDKLIF.

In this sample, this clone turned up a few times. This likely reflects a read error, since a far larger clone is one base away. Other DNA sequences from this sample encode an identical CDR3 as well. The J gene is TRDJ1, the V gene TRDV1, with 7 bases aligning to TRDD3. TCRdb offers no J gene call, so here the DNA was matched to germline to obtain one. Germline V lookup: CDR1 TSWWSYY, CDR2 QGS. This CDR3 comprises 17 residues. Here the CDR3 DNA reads TGTGCTCTCGGGGATCCGACCCGCTACGGGATACCCGATAAACTCATCTTT. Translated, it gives CALGDPTRYGIPDKLIF.

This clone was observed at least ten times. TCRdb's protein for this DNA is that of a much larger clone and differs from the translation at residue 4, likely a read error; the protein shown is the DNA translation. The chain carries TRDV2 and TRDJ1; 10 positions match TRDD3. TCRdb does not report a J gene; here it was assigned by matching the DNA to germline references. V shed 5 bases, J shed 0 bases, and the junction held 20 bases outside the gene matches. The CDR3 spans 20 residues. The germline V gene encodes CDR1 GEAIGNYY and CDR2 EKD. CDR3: CACGTDQNWGIEGYTDKLIF. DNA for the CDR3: TGTGCCTGTGGCACTGATCAAAACTGGGGGATCGAAGGGTACACCGATAAACTCATCTTT.

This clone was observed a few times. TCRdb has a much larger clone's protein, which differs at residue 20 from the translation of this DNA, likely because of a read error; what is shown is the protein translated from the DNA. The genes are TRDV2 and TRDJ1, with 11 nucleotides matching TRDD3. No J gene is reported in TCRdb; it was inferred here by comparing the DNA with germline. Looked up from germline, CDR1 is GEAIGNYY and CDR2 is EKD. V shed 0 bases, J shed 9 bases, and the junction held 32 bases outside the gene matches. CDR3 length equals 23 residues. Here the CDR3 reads CACDTAPARGVGDTTYLPGELIF. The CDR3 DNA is TGTGCCTGTGACACCGCCCCGGCACGTGGAGTGGGGGATACGACCTACCTACCTGGTGAACTCATCTTT.

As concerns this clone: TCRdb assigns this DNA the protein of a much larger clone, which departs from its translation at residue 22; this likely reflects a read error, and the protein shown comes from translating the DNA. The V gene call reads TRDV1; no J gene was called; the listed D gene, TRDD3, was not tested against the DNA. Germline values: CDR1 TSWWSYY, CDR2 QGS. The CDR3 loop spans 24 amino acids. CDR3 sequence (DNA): TGTGCTCTTGGGGAACCATCCTTTCGGGCGACCCTACTGGGGGATACGGAGTGGACCGATAAACCCATCTTT. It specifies CALGEPSFRATLLGDTEWTDKPIF.

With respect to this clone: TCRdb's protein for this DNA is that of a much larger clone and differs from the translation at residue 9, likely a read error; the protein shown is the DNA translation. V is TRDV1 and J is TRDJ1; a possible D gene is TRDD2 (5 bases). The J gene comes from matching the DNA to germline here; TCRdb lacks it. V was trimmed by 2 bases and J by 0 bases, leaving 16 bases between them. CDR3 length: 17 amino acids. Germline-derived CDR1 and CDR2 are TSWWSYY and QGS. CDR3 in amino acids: CALGEGFLLTYTDKLIF. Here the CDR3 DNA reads TGTGCTCTTGGGGAAGGTTTCCTCCTGACCTACACCGATAAACTCATCTTT.

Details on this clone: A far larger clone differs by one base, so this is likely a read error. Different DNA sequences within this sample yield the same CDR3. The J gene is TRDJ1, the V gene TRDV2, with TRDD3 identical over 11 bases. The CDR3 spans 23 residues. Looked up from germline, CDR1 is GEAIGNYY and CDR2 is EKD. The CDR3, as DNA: TGTGCCTGTGACACCCTTCGGCGGCGATCTGGGGGATACAGGGTCCCGTATACCGATAAACTAATCTTT. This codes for CACDTLRRRSGGYRVPYTDKLIF.

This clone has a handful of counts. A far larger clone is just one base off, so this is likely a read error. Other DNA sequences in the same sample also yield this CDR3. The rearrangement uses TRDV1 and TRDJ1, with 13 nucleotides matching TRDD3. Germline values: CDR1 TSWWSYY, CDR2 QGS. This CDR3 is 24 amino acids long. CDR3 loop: CALGERPTSLTGGYAAGYTDKLIF. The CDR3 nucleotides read TGTGCTCTAGGGGAACGACCTACCTCGCTAACTGGGGGATACGCTGCCGGGTACACCGATAAACTCATCTTT.

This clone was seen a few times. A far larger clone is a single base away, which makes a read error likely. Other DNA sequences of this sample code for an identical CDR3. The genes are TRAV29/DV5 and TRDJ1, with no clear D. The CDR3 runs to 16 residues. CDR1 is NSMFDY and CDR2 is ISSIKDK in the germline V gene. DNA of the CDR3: TGTGCAGCCAGCGCTCCTCTTAGCAGATGGCCCGATAAACTCATCTTT. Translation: CAASAPLSRWPDKLIF.

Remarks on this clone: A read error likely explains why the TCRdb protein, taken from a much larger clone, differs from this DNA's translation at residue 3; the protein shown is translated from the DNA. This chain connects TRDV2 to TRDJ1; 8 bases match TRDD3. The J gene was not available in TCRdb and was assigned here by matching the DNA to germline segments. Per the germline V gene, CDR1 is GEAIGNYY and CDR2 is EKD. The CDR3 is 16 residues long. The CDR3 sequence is CARDTSWGRLTDKLIF. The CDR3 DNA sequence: TGTGCCCGTGACACCAGCTGGGGGAGGTTGACCGATAAACTCATCTTT.

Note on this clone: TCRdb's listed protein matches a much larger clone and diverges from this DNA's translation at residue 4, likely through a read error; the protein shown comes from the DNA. CDR3 nucleotides: TGTGCCTGTAACACCGTATATGGGAGAGGGACAGCACAACTCTTCTTT. It specifies CACNTVYGRGTAQLFF. The V gene is TRDV2, the J gene TRDJ2; D gene uncertain. TCRdb gives no J gene; it was assigned here by matching the DNA to germline. The CDR3 sequence is 16 residues long. Germline V gene data show CDR1 as GEAIGNYY and CDR2 as EKD.

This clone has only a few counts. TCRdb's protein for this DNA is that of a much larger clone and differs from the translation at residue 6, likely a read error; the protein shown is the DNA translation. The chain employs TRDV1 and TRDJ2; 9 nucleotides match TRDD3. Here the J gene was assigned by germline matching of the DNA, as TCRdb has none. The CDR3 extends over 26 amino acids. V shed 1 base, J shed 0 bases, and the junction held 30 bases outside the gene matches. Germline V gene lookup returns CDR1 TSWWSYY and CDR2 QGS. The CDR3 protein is CALGEPALPMKLGDSPSLALTAQLFF. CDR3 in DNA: TGTGCTCTTGGGGAACCAGCGCTTCCTATGAAGCTGGGGGATTCTCCTTCCTTAGCTTTGACAGCACAACTCTTCTTT.

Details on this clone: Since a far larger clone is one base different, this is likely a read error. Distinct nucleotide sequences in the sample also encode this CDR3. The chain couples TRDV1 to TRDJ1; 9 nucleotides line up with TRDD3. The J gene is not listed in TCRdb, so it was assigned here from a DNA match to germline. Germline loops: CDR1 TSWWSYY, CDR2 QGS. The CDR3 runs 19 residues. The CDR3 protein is CALGEKRKGYWGNTDKLIF. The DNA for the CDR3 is TGTGCCCTTGGGGAAAAAAGGAAAGGTTACTGGGGGAACACCGATAAACTCATCTTT.

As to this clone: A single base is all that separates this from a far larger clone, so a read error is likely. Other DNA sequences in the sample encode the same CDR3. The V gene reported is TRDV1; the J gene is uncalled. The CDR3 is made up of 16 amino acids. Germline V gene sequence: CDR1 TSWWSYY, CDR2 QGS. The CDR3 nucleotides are TGTGCTCTTGGGGCCGCTTGGGGGGCGTACACCGATAAACTCATCTTC. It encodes CALGAAWGAYTDKLIF.

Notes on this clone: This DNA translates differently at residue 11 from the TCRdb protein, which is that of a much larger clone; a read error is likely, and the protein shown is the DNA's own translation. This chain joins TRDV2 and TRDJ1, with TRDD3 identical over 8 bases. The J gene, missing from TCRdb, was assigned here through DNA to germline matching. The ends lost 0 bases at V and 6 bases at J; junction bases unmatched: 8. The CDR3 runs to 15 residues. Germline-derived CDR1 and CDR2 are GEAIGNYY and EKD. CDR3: CACDTDGGYTNKLIF. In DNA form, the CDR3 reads TGTGCCTGTGACACCGACGGGGGATATACCAATAAACTCATCTTT.

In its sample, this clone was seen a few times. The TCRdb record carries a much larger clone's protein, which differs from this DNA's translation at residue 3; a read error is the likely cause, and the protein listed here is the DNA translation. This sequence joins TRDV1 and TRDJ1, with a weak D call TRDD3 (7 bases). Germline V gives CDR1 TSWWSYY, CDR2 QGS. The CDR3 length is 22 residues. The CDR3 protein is CAHGERGLLRRWGTTYTDKLIF. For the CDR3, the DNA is TGTGCTCATGGGGAAAGGGGCCTCCTACGTAGATGGGGGACCACGTACACCGATAAACTCATCTTT.

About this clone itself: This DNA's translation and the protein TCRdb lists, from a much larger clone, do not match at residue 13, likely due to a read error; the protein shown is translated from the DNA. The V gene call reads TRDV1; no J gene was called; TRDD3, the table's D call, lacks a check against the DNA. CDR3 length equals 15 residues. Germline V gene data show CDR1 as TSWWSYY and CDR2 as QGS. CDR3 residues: CALGEPDSRADKPIF. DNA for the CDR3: TGTGCTCTTGGGGAACCGGACAGTAGGGCCGATAAACCCATCTTT.

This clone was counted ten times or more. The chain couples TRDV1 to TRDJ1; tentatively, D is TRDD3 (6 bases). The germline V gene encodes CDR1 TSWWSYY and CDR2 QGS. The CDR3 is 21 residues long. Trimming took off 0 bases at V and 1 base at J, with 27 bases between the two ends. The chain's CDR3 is CALGELGPYGTSGGVTDKLIF. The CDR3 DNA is TGTGCTCTTGGGGAACTCGGGCCCTACGGGACCTCGGGGGGAGTCACCGATAAACTCATCTTT.

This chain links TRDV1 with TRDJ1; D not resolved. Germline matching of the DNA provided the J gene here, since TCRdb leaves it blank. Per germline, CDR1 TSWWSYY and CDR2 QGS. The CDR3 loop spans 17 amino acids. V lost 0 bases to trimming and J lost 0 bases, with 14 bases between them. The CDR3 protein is CALGELSIYPDTDKLIF. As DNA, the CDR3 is TGTGCTCTTGGGGAACTTTCAATCTACCCTGACACCGATAAACTCATCTTT.

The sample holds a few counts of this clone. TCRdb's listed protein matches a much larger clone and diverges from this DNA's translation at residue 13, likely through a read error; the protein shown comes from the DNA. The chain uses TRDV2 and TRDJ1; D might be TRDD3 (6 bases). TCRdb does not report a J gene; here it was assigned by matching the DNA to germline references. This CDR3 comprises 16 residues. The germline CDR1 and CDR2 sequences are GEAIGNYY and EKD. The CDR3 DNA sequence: TGTGCCTGTGACACCGACGCAGGGGGACCCACCGATAGACTCATCTTT. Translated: CACDTDAGGPTDRLIF.

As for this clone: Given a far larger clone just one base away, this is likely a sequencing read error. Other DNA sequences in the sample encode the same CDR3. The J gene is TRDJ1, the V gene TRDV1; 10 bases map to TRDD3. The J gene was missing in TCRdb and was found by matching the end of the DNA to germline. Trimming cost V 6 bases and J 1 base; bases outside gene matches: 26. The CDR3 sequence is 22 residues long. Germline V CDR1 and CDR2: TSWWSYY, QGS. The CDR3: CALGNGIPTGGYEWFRTDKLIF. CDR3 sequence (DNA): TGTGCTCTTGGAAACGGGATCCCTACCGGGGGATACGAGTGGTTCCGCACCGATAAACTCATCTTT.

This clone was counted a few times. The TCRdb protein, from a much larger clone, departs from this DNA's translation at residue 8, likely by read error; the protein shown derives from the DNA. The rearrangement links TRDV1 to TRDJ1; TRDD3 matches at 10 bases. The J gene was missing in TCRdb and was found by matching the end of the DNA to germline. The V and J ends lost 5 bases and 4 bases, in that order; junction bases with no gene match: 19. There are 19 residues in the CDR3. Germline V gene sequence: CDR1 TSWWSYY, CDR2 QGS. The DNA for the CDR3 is TGTGCTCTTGGGCTCCTTCCTCTTAACCTGGGGGATAATATCGATAAACTCATCTTT. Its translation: CALGLLPLNLGDNIDKLIF.

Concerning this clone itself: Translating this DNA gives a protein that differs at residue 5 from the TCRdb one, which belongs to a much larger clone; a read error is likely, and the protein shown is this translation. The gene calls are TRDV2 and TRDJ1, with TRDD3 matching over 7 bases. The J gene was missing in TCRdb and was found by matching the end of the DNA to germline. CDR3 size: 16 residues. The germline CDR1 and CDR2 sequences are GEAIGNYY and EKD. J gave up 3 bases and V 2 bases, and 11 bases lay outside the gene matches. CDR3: CACDIVSAGYSDKLIF. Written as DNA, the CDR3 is TGTGCCTGTGACATAGTTTCGGCGGGATACTCCGATAAACTCATCTTT.

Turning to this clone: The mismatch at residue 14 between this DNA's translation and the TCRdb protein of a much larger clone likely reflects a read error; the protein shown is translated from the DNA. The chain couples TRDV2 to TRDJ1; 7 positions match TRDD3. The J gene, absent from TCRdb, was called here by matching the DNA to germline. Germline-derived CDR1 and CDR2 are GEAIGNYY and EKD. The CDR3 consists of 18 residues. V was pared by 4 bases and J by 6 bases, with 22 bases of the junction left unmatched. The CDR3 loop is CACDGPKNEYWGANKLIF. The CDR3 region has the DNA TGTGCCTGTGATGGGCCTAAGAACGAATACTGGGGAGCCAATAAACTCATCTTT.